The following is a T cell receptor (beta chain) sequence with its context. Its antigen is unknown. From the reads, TCRdb called clonotypes with MiXCR, one entry per CDR3 protein. The table has under 850,000 distinct CDR3 sequences, approximately 34% seen once. This sample is part of a study of T cell repertoires in cytomegalovirus infection. The length of the CDR3 is 13 residues. Germline CDR1 is SGHTA and CDR2 is FQGNSA. The ends were cut back, 3 bases at V and 4 bases at J, with 10 bases in the middle. Whole-study results and caveats: The response measured ex vivo was dominated by TCR beta clonotypes (HLA-C-restricted and CMV-specific).

The chain employs TRBV7-2 and TRBJ2-7; D is unclear. The sequence was collected from a human donor in good health (CMV status not recorded). Some clones in this sample may be carry-over from other donors' samples. Sequencing input: PBMCs. CDR3 sequence: CASSLSTEYEQYF. Here the CDR3 DNA reads TGTGCCAGCAGCTTGTCTACTGAATACGAGCAGTACTTC.